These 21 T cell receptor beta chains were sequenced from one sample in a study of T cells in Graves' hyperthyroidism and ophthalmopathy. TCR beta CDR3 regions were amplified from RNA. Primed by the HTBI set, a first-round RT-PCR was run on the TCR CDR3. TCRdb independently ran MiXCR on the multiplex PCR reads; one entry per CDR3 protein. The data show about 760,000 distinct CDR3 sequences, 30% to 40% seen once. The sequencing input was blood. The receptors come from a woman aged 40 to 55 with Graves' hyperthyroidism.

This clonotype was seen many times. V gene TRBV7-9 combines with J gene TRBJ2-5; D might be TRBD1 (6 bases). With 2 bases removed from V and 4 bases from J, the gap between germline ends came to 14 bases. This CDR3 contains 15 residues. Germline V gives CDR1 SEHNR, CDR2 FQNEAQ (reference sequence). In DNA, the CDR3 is TGTGCCAGCAGCTTACTACAGGGTTGGCGAGAGACCCAGTACTTC. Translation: CASSLLQGWRETQYF.

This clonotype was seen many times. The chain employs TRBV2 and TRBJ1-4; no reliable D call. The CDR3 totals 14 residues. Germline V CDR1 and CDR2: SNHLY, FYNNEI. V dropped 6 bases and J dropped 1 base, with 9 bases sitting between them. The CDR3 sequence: CASSGGQTNEKLFF. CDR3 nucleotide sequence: TGTGCCAGCAGCGGCGGGCAAACTAATGAAAAACTGTTTTTT.

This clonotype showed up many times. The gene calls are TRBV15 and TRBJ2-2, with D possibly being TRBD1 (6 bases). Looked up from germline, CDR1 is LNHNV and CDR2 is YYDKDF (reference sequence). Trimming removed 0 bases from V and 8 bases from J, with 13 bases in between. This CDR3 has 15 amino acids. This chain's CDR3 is CATSRDAGAVGELFF. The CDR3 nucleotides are TGTGCCACCAGCAGAGATGCAGGGGCTGTGGGGGAGCTGTTTTTT.

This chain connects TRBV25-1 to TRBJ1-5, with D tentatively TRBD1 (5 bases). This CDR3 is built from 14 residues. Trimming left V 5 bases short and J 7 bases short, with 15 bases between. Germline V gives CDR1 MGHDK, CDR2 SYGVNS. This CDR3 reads CASSLSRVEQPQHF. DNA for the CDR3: TGTGCCAGCAGTTTATCCAGGGTGGAACAGCCCCAGCATTTT.

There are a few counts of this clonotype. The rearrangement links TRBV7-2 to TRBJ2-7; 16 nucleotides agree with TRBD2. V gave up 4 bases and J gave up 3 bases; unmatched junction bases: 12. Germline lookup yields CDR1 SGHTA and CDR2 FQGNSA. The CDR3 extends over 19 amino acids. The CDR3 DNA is TGTGCCAGCAGCTATCCGGGACTAGCGGGAGGGCCCCGAAGCTACGAGCAGTACTTC. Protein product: CASSYPGLAGGPRSYEQYF.

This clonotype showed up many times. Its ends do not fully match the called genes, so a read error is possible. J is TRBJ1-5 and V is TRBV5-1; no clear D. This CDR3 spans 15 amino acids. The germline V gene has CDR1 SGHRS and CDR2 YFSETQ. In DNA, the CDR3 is TGTGCCAGCAGCTTAGGAGGGTCGAGCAATCAGCCCCAGCATTTT. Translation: CASSLGGSSNQPQHF. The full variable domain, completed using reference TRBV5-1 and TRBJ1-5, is KAGVTQTPRYLIKTRGQQVTLSCSPISGHRSVSWYQQTPGQGLQFLFEYFSETQRNKGNFPGRFSGRQFSNSRSEMNVSTLELGDSALYLCASSLGGSSNQPQHFGDGTRLSIL.

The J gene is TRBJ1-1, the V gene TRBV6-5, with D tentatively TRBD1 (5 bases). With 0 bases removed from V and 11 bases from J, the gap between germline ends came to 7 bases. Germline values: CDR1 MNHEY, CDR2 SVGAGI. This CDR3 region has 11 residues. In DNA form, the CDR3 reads TGTGCCAGCAGTTACTCGGGGGTGGCTTTCTTT. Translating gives CASSYSGVAFF.

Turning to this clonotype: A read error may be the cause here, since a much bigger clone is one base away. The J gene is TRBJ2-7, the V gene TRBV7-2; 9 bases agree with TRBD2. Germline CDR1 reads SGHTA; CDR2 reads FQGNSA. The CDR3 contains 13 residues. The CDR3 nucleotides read TGTGCCAGCACCCTAGCGGGGCTCGACGATCAGTACTTC. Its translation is CASTLAGLDDQYF.

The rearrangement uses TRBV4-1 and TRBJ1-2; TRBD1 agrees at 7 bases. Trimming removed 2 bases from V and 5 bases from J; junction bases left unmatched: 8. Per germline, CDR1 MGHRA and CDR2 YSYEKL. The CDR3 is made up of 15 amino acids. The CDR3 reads CASSQLGTVSYGYTF. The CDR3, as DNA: TGCGCCAGCAGCCAACTCGGGACAGTCTCTTATGGCTACACCTTC.

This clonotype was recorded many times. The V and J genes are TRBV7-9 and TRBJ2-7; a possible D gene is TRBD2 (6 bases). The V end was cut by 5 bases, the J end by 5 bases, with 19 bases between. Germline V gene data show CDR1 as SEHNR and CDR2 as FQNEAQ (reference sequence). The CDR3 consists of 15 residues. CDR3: CASSHPRRGSDEQYF. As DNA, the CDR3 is TGTGCCAGCAGCCATCCCCGGCGGGGTTCGGACGAGCAGTACTTC.

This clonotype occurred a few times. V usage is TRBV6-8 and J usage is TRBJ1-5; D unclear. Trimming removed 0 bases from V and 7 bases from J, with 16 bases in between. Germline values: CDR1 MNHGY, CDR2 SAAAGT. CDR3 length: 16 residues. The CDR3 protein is CASSYSPDMVRQPQHF. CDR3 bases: TGTGCCAGCAGTTACTCGCCTGACATGGTCAGGCAGCCCCAGCATTTT.

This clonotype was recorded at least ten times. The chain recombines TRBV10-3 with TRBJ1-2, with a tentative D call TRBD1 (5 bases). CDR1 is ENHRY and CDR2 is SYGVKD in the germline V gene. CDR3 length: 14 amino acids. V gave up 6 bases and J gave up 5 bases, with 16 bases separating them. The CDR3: CAISSDGTVYGYTF. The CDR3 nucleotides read TGTGCCATCAGCTCCGATGGGACTGTTTATGGCTACACCTTC.

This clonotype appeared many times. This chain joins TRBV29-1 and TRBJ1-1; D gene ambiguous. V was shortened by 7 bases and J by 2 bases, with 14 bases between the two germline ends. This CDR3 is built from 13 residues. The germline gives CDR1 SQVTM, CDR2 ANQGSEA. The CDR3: CSALAHGNTEAFF. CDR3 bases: TGCAGCGCCCTGGCCCATGGTAACACTGAAGCTTTCTTT.

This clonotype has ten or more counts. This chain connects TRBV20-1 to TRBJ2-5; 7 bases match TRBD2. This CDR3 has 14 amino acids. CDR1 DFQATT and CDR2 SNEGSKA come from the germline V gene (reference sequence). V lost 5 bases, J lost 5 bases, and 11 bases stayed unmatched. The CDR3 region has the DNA TGCAGTGCTGGGTCTAGCGGAGATAGGGAGACCCAGTACTTC. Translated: CSAGSSGDRETQYF.

CDR3 sequence: CASSSYPDRPLQETQYF. The CDR3 nucleotides are TGTGCCAGCAGTTCATACCCGGACAGGCCGTTACAAGAGACCCAGTACTTC. V is TRBV7-2 and J is TRBJ2-5, with 7 bases identical to TRBD1. This CDR3 is 17 amino acids long. The germline gives CDR1 SGHTA, CDR2 FQGNSA. J was trimmed by 2 bases and V by 6 bases; bases with no gene match: 15.

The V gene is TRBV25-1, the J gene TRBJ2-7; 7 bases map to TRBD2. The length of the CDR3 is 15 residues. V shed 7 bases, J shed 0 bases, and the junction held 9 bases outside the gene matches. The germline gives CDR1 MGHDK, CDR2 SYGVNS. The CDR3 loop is CASNPGTMSSYEQYF. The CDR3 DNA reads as TGTGCCAGCAATCCCGGGACTATGAGCTCCTACGAGCAGTACTTC.

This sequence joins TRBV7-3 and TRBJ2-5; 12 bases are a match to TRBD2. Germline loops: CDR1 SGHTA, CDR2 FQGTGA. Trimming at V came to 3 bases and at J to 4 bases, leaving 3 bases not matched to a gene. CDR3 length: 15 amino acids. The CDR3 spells CASSFGGLAGETQYF. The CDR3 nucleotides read TGTGCCAGCAGCTTTGGGGGACTAGCGGGAGAGACCCAGTACTTC.

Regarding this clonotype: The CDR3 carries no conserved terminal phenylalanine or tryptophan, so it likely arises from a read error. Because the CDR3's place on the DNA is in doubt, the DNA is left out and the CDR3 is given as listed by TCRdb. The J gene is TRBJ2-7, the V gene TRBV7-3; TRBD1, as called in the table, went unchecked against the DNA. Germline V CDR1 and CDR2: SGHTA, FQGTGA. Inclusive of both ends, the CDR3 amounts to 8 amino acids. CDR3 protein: CASSPYPG.

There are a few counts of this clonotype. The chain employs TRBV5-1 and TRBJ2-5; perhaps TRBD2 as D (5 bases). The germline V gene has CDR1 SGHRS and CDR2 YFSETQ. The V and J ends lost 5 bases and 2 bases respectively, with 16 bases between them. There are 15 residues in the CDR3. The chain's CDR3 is CASRDGSGIQETQYF. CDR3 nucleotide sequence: TGCGCCAGCAGAGACGGTTCGGGGATTCAAGAGACCCAGTACTTC.

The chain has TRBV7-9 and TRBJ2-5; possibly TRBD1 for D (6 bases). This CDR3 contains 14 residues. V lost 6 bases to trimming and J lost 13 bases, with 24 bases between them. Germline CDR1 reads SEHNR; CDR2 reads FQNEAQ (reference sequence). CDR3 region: CASRPLALGAQLYF. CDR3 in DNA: TGTGCCAGCAGACCCTTGGCGCTGGGGGCACAGTTGTACTTC.

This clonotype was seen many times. Here the CDR3 DNA reads TGCAGTGCTTCCCGACAGGGGGACAATCAGCCCCAGCATTTT. It specifies CSASRQGDNQPQHF. The rearrangement joins TRBV20-1 to TRBJ1-5; 9 bases map to TRBD1. Germline trimming cut 5 bases from V and 3 bases from J; bases unmatched to any gene: 5. Germline lookup yields CDR1 DFQATT and CDR2 SNEGSKA (reference sequence). The CDR3 sequence is 14 residues long.